The clone carrying this TCR beta chain has more than one count but fewer than ten. This sample stems from a study of early T cells in non-severe SARS-CoV-2 infection. TCRdb re-analysed the 5' RACE reads in MiXCR, keeping a single row per CDR3 protein. The table records tens of thousands of distinct CDR3 sequences, 5% to 6% of them present only once. V was shortened by 5 bases and J by 5 bases, with 15 bases between the two germline ends. The CDR3 has 15 amino acids. Germline CDR1 and CDR2: LNHDA and SQIVND (reference sequence). The material was whole blood, obtained at baseline. The gene calls are TRBV19 and TRBJ1-4; D gene unclear. This receptor was obtained from an adult who was a healthcare worker with PCR-confirmed SARS-CoV-2 infection or an uninfected control (not recorded which). As DNA, the CDR3 is TGTGCCAGTAGTCCCCTCAACAGTGGAAATGAAAAACTGTTTTTT. This encodes CASSPLNSGNEKLFF.